This T cell receptor (beta chain) was sequenced during a study of cytomegalovirus exposure and HLA in healthy donors (TCRdb year 2017). Looking at the study overall: An earlier analysis of 587 of the donors reported 276 Gb of sequence data and 95 million to 120 million unique TCR beta sequences obtained from about 179 million T cells. Roughly 300 gigabases of sequencing data and some 85 million unique TCR sequences were included in an early release covering about 700 HLA-typed donors. The genetic ancestry cluster associated with self-reported Caucasian donors included 81% of the roughly 380 genotyped donors. The study aimed to test whether cataloging public T cell receptors could reveal signatures of past pathogen exposure. The T cell repertoires of several hundred subjects were profiled by immunosequencing and related to cytomegalovirus serostatus. In addition to the first cohort of roughly 670 subjects, a separate validation cohort of 120 different subjects was used. The study combined high-throughput TCR immunosequencing, statistical association of individual TCRs with disease status, and machine learning to predict cytomegalovirus infection status. A later analysis re-examined previously published TCR beta repertoires from roughly 650 donors and added high-resolution HLA genotyping to investigate patterns of TCR occurrence. Rather than using new phenotypic data, the later analysis identified candidate immune exposures from TCR beta sequences and from how often those sequences occurred across donors. An earlier analysis of about 620 of the donors applied high-throughput TCR beta sequencing to assess whether each TCR beta V gene segment acted as functional or pseudogenic. Donor age, sex, ethnicity and CMV serostatus were collected together with the repertoire data. A later genetic analysis took genome-wide SNP genotypes for 398 of the 666 donors and used that subset as a discovery cohort. Every repertoire in the discovery cohort had been generated on one and the same sequencing platform. Both class I and class II loci were covered by HLA typing, at four-digit resolution. The number of typed donors differed by locus: roughly 629-640 for A, B, C, DRB1 and DQB1; approximately 520 for DQA1; around 580 for DPA1; and approximately 450 for DPB1. Four or five DR-DQ haplotypes were treated as single units for association and clustering because of strong linkage in the cohort. Among some 400 genotyped donors of the cohort, an average of about 240,000 unique TCR beta nucleotide sequences were sequenced per donor, approximately 20% of them non-productive. Broader findings and caveats from the paper: The 87-base-pair reads could not distinguish some IMGT-functional V segments, including TRBV6-2 and TRBV6-3, so those segments were excluded. The authors suggested that the approach could potentially be generalized to other disease states and immunological phenotypes. Most CMV-associated TCR beta chains appeared to be HLA-restricted in a later analysis, and the HLA associations seemed to be driven largely by CMV exposure. In vitro tests confirmed that a few of the cytomegalovirus-associated TCR beta chains recognize cytomegalovirus antigens. HLA typing was unavailable for some donors at each locus, so association tests used only the typed subset. According to a later analysis, TCR association rates differed among HLA loci, with DRB1 alleles showing the most associated TCRs and HLA-C alleles showing the fewest. While some public TCRs were present in many individuals, most TCR sequences turned up only very rarely across donors. A later analysis found that HLA-associated TCR beta chains were more clonally expanded and had lower generation probabilities than equally common non-associated chains. The sequencing pipeline was judged likely to have produced a cluster of highly shared sequence variants as a technical artifact. An earlier analysis of some 560 of the donors showed that most TCR beta V segments appeared in productive rearrangements either about 87% or about 30% of the time, which broadly matched IMGT annotations. Immune exposure information for the cohort was limited to CMV serostatus. Linkage disequilibrium might explain the correlated functional status among segregating V segments, but an unknown experimental factor could not be ruled out. V-gene and J-gene trimming of TCR beta chains was associated with a missense DCLRE1C variant in a later genetic analysis, and the association was replicated in an independent cohort. The classifier was reported to diagnose cytomegalovirus status with high specificity and sensitivity in both the original and validation cohorts. Several of the top co-occurrence clusters appeared to be linked to parvovirus B19, influenza, CMV and Epstein-Barr virus, according to a later analysis. Because counts were too low, roughly 17 rarely observed V segments, including chromosome 9 orphons, were left out of the earlier analysis of about 620 of the donors. In a later genetic analysis, fewer N-insertions in productive TCRs were reported among donors in an Asian-associated ancestry cluster than the roughly 710-donor mean. Sequencing depth was assumed to be roughly uniform across donors in the presence/absence analyses, though that assumption may not hold. The study gave a list of about 170 TCR beta chains associated with cytomegalovirus. The cohort was sequenced for TCR beta chains only, and without alpha or paired-chain data the features that could be detected were limited. A further reported finding was that TCR beta sequences accurately predicted the HLA-A and HLA-B alleles for most subjects in the first cohort. At a false discovery rate of 0.05, a later analysis linked 15,000 to 20,000 TCR beta sequences to specific HLA alleles. When HLA alleles, especially DR and DQ, strongly co-occurred, TCR associations were difficult to assign to individual alleles.

The germline V gene (reference sequence) provides CDR1 LNHDA and CDR2 SQIVND. Germline trimming amounts to 1 base on V and 5 bases on J, with 4 as the count of junction bases outside the gene matches. The CDR3 measures 15 amino acids from cysteine to phenylalanine. Left in the record is the CDR3 DNA by itself, 45 bases read in frame from the first base. Comment on this clone: Its antigen is unknown. No clone much larger than this one lies a single base away; base qualities are absent.

Receptor amplification or capture employed the immunoSEQ multiplex PCR assay. The multiplex PCR relied on a mix of 60 forward primers for TCR Vbeta segments and 13 reverse primers for TCR Jbeta segments. The CDR3 region of rearranged TCR beta genes was amplified from genomic DNA by a multiplex PCR assay. The Illumina HiSeq System was used to sequence the amplified TCR beta libraries as 87-base-pair reads. The paper's data handling went like this. Across the roughly 670 repertoires, a later analysis counted 78 million or so unique TCR beta chains, roughly 11 million of which were shared by at least two donors. To remove PCR and sequencing errors, raw reads were error-corrected and collapsed into unique sequences using a nearest-neighbor algorithm that merged closely related sequences. V, D and J gene segments were assigned by aligning CDR3 sequences to IMGT reference sequences. Each retained sequence needed at least a six-nucleotide match to both a V gene segment and a J gene segment. A rearrangement was called productive if the CDR3 had no stop codons and remained in frame with V and J, and every other rearrangement was called non-productive. Following IMGT convention, CDR3 was defined as the stretch from the second conserved V-encoded cysteine to the conserved J-encoded phenylalanine. The earlier analysis of more than 450 of the donors excluded sequences that lacked an unambiguous match to a single V gene segment. In an earlier analysis of 587 of the donors, a V segment was called functional when productive rearrangements were above 56.7%, and segregating when the standard deviation between donors exceeded 5%. A statistical classification framework was built to diagnose cytomegalovirus status from the catalog of TCR beta chain sequences. In a later analysis, V and J genes were assigned by comparing TCR nucleotide sequences against IMGT/GENE-DB human TR gene sequences. A later analysis assigned CDR3 sequences and most-parsimonious VDJ recombination scenarios with the TCRdist pipeline. In a later analysis, each TCR beta chain was defined by its CDR3 amino acid sequence together with its V-gene family, and reads without a unique V-gene family were excluded. To address suspected cross-contamination and a sequencing artifact, a later analysis removed approximately 600 highly shared, low-generation-probability nucleotide sequences. A later analysis calculated a clonal expansion index for each public chain from normalized within-repertoire ranks of inferred template counts. In a later analysis, generation probabilities were computed with a VDJ recombination model fitted to out-of-frame rearrangements, and the resulting probabilities were checked against IGoR. In a later analysis, TCR-TCR, TCR-HLA and TCR-CMV co-occurrence was scored with hypergeometric tests, and a repertoire-size bias correction was applied to TCR pairs. A later analysis estimated false discovery rates by permuting HLA or CMV assignments 20 times. In a later analysis, co-occurring TCRs were grouped using DBSCAN, and TCRdist sequence similarity was added for clustering within HLA-allele-positive subsets. Co-occurrence clustering excluded repertoires with fewer than 30,000 or more than 120,000 public chains, plus five with anomalous nucleotide sharing. The table comes from immuneACCESS by way of TCRdb, which keeps in-frame sequences with V and J called. Part of the clones is missing from these tables; in studies checked, under half for an unresolved V gene and the rest for unknown reasons. V and J calls and clone size are given by that table; D and trimming were obtained from the DNA. This sample gives under 200,000 clones in total; under 80% of them show up just once. Roughly 3% of the sample is taken by the ten largest.

The cohort was made up of 666 healthy bone marrow donors. Cohort members were all nominally healthy when sampled, although unrecorded immune exposures were likely present. The donor tested CMV seronegative and was one of the 352 seronegative cohort members. A peripheral blood sample was provided by each donor, and peripheral blood mononuclear cells were used for TCR beta sequencing. Genomic DNA extraction from the blood cell samples was performed with the Qiagen DNeasy Blood Extraction Kit. This clonotype was sampled from a female donor in good health and CMV-seronegative. This sequence uses TRBV19 and TRBJ1-5, with 8 bases aligning to TRBD1. The sample taken for sequencing was PBMCs. CDR3 region: CASSIAGTGDQPQHF. The nucleotide sequence reads TGTGCCAGTAGTATAGCGGGGACAGGAGATCAGCCCCAGCATTTT.